These 18 T cell receptor beta chains share one sample of origin, sequenced in a study of OX40 agonist ivuxolimab in advanced cancers. Receptors were amplified or captured by the immunoSEQ multiplex PCR assay. Imported from immuneACCESS, the table was reduced by TCRdb to in-frame sequences with V and J called. These copies leave out some clones; in studies compared against another copy, an unresolved V gene accounts for under half, and the cause of the remainder is not known. The sample table records tens of thousands of clones; about 90% of these occur just once. The ten biggest clones cover 30% to 35% of the sample. The sequencing used CD4+ or CD8+ T cells sorted from blood, collected in a trial of the OX40 agonist ivuxolimab. Receptor source: an adult with an advanced solid tumor such as melanoma, head and neck, liver or kidney cancer.

This CDR3 reads CASSLLNEQFF. DNA of the CDR3: TGTGCCAGTAGCCTCCTAAATGAGCAGTTCTTC. V usage is TRBV19 and J usage is TRBJ2-1; no reliable D call. The CDR3 contains 11 residues. V lost 6 bases to trimming and J lost 7 bases, with 7 bases between them. Germline V gene sequence: CDR1 LNHDA, CDR2 SQIVND (reference sequence).

This clone has a handful of counts. The rearrangement joins TRBV19 to TRBJ1-1; D is unresolved. Trimming removed 6 bases at V and 3 bases at J, with 17 bases between. This CDR3 region has 15 residues. The germline V gene encodes CDR1 LNHDA and CDR2 SQIVND (reference sequence). The CDR3 bases are TGTGCCAGTAGCCCGAGGACGGACGGATACACTGAAGCTTTCTTT. Encoded protein: CASSPRTDGYTEAFF. Based on the CDR3 plus reference TRBV19 and TRBJ1-1, the full variable domain is DGGITQSPKYLFRKEGQNVTLSCEQNLNHDAMYWYRQDPGQGLRLIYYSQIVNDFQKGDIAEGYSVSREKKESFPLTVTSAQKNPTAFYLCASSPRTDGYTEAFFGQGTRLTVV.

This clone was seen only once. The rearrangement joins TRBV10-3 to TRBJ1-5; the D is unclear. Trimming took 4 bases from V and 9 from J, leaving 13 bases between them. Germline CDR1 ENHRY, CDR2 SYGVKD. CDR3 size: 13 residues. The CDR3 nucleotides read TGTGCCATCAGTGTCCGAGACCGGGGGCCCCAGCATTTT. Residues: CAISVRDRGPQHF.

The chain has TRBV28 and TRBJ1-2; D uncertain. Germline V gives CDR1 MDHEN, CDR2 SYDVKM. The CDR3 length is 19 residues. V shed 3 bases and J shed 4 bases, with 27 bases lying between them. The CDR3 DNA reads TGTGCCAGCAGTTTGGGTCACAGATTTGGGAGTTCGACTGGCTATGGCTACACCTTC. Its protein product is CASSLGHRFGSSTGYGYTF.

The chain employs TRBV7-2 and TRBJ2-5, with 7 bases identical to TRBD1. With 5 bases clipped from V and 11 bases from J, the junction kept 8 bases outside the gene matches. The CDR3 extends over 12 amino acids. Germline V gene lookup returns CDR1 SGHTA and CDR2 FQGNSA. For the CDR3, the DNA is TGTGCCAGCAGCCGAAACAGGGGTGAGCAGTACTTC. Translated, it gives CASSRNRGEQYF.

The chain couples TRBV7-6 to TRBJ2-1; D is perhaps TRBD2 (5 bases). V was cut by 0 bases and J by 4 bases, with 13 bases left in between. Per germline, CDR1 SGHVS and CDR2 FNYEAQ. This CDR3 region has 16 residues. CDR3 residues: CASSLAAEVIYNEQFF. The CDR3, as DNA: TGTGCCAGCAGCTTAGCAGCGGAGGTAATTTACAATGAGCAGTTCTTC.

The rearrangement uses TRBV7-9 and TRBJ2-3; D is ambiguous. The length of the CDR3 is 14 residues. Germline V lookup: CDR1 SEHNR, CDR2 FQNEAQ (reference sequence). V gave up 3 bases and J gave up 5 bases, with 12 bases separating them. The CDR3 region has the DNA TGTGCCAGCAGCTTCGAGCTAGAAAGAGATACGCAGTATTTT. Its protein product is CASSFELERDTQYF.

This chain uses TRBV6-1 with TRBJ2-7; TRBD2 is a possible D gene (5 bases). The CDR3 spans 15 residues. Germline V gene data show CDR1 as MNHNS and CDR2 as SASEGT. V lost 2 bases to trimming and J lost 3 bases, with 14 bases between them. CDR3 amino acids: CASSEFSGSLYEQYF. The CDR3 DNA reads as TGTGCCAGCAGTGAATTCAGCGGTTCTCTCTACGAGCAGTACTTC.

As for this clone: Other DNA sequences from this sample encode an identical CDR3 as well. The J gene is TRBJ2-5, the V gene TRBV4-2, with D perhaps matching TRBD2 (7 bases). The V gene lost 0 bases and the J gene lost 5 bases, with 16 bases spanning the gap. The CDR3 covers 16 residues. Germline V gene lookup returns CDR1 LGHNA and CDR2 YNFKEQ. CDR3 bases: TGTGCCAGCAGCCAAGATAGGGGGGAGGGCCGTGAGACCCAGTACTTC. It encodes CASSQDRGEGRETQYF.

The chain carries TRBV28 and TRBJ1-1, with D possibly TRBD1 on 6 matching bases. CDR3 length equals 12 residues. Germline V gene data show CDR1 as MDHEN and CDR2 as SYDVKM. Trimming removed 11 bases at V and 5 bases at J, with 15 bases between. The CDR3 coding sequence is TGTGCCGCCGGGCAGGGGTATACTGAAGCTTTCTTT. It is translated as CAAGQGYTEAFF.

The rearrangement links TRBV18 to TRBJ2-7; a weak D match, TRBD1 (6 bases). Germline V gene data show CDR1 as KGHSH and CDR2 as LQKENI. CDR3 size: 14 residues. V was cut by 6 bases and J by 2 bases, with 14 bases left in between. CDR3 loop: CASSLEGEPYEQYF. The CDR3 DNA sequence: TGTGCCAGCTCTCTAGAGGGGGAGCCCTACGAGCAGTACTTC.

The chain joins TRBV9 to TRBJ2-1, with D hard to call. The germline V gene has CDR1 SGDLS and CDR2 YYNGEE. The CDR3 runs 15 residues. V was pared by 1 base and J by 0 bases, with 8 bases between. CDR3 loop: CASSVWGGSYNEQFF. CDR3 bases: TGTGCCAGCAGCGTATGGGGTGGCTCCTACAATGAGCAGTTCTTC.

The rearrangement links TRBV7-2 to TRBJ2-7; no definite D call. With 5 bases removed from V and 5 bases from J, the gap between germline ends came to 13 bases. Germline lookup yields CDR1 SGHTA and CDR2 FQGNSA. The CDR3 length is 13 residues. CDR3 bases: TGTGCCAGCAGCCCCAACCCGGCGAACGAGCAGTACTTC. Protein: CASSPNPANEQYF. Using reference TRBV7-2 and TRBJ2-7 for the parts outside the CDR3, the full variable domain is GAGVSQSPSNKVTEKGKDVELRCDPISGHTALYWYRQSLGQGLEFLIYFQGNSAPDKSGLPSDRFSAERTGGSVSTLTIQRTQQEDSAVYLCASSPNPANEQYFGPGTRLTVT.

The count of this clone is one. The chain combines TRBV6-1 with TRBJ2-1, with 7 positions matching TRBD2. In germline, CDR1 is MNHNS, CDR2 SASEGT. J was trimmed by 5 bases and V by 8 bases; bases with no gene match: 9. CDR3 length: 14 residues. DNA of the CDR3: TGTGCCAGCGTGTGGGCGGGAGTCCACAATGAGCAGTTCTTC. It yields the protein CASVWAGVHNEQFF.

The rearrangement uses TRBV25-1 and TRBJ1-1; D possibly corresponds to TRBD1 (6 bases). The length of the CDR3 is 13 residues. Germline V lookup: CDR1 MGHDK, CDR2 SYGVNS. V gave up 8 bases and J gave up 6 bases, with 16 bases separating them. The CDR3 reads CASGNRADSEAFF. The CDR3 DNA reads as TGTGCCAGCGGGAACAGGGCGGATTCTGAAGCTTTCTTT.

This chain's CDR3 is CASSVYPGLPLETQYF. The CDR3 region has the DNA TGTGCCAGCAGCGTTTACCCGGGACTCCCGCTAGAGACCCAGTACTTC. The genes are TRBV9 and TRBJ2-5; tentative D call: TRBD2 (6 bases). The length of the CDR3 is 16 residues. CDR1 and CDR2 (germline): SGDLS, YYNGEE. The V gene lost 2 bases and the J gene lost 4 bases, with 18 bases spanning the gap.

The V call is TRBV27, the J call TRBJ2-7, with TRBD1 matching over 7 bases. Germline-derived CDR1 and CDR2 are MNHEY and SMNVEV (reference sequence). With 5 bases clipped from V and 0 bases from J, the junction kept 1 base outside the gene matches. The CDR3 contains 13 residues. The CDR3 protein is CASSRDSSYEQYF. CDR3 coding DNA: TGTGCCAGCAGTCGGGACAGCTCCTACGAGCAGTACTTC.

This clone was detected only once. The chain has TRBV7-9 and TRBJ2-2; D perhaps matches TRBD2 (5 bases). Per germline, CDR1 SEHNR and CDR2 FQNEAQ (reference sequence). V lost 5 bases, J lost 6 bases, and 22 bases lay in between. CDR3 length: 17 residues. CDR3 region: CASSRSPGNMLSGELFF. The CDR3 nucleotides are TGTGCCAGCAGCCGAAGTCCGGGGAATATGTTATCCGGGGAGCTGTTTTTT. Full variable domain (remainder filled in from reference TRBV7-9 and TRBJ2-2): DTGVSQNPRHKITKRGQNVTFRCDPISEHNRLYWYRQTLGQGPEFLTYFQNEAQLEKSRLLSDRFSAERPKGSFSTLEIQRTEQGDSAMYLCASSRSPGNMLSGELFFGEGSRLTVL.